Listed below are T cell receptor beta chains from one sample, sequenced in a study of blood T cell repertoires in COVID-19. Clones were read by immunoSEQ multiplex PCR, and TCRdb kept only the in-frame ones, dropping some. The sample has about 160,000 clones, roughly 80% seen once; the top ten hold 7% to 9%. Sequencing input: peripheral blood. These receptors came from a man aged 60-69 years with acute or convalescent COVID-19. The CDR3 runs from the conserved cysteine through the conserved F or W. A D gene is named only where the DNA matches it firmly. Clone size is shown for a subset of rows, as once, few, many or a class of expanded clone.

V gene,clone size,D gene,J gene,CDR3 DNA,CDR3 protein
TRBV5-1,.,.,TRBJ2-6,TGCGCCAGCAGCATTTACAGCTCTGGGGCCAACGTCCTGACTTTC,CASSIYSSGANVLTF
TRBV18,.,.,TRBJ2-2,TGTGCCAGCTCACCACGATTGGGGGCCGTCAACACCGGGGAGCTGTTTTTT,CASSPRLGAVNTGELFF
TRBV7-9,.,.,TRBJ1-1,TGTGCCAGCAGCTTAATGGGCAGGGAACGGACTGAAGCTTTCTTT,CASSLMGRERTEAFF
TRBV5-1,few,TRBD2,TRBJ2-5,TGCGCCAGCAGCTTCAACAGAGCGGGGGGGCAAGAGACCCAGTACTTC,CASSFNRAGGQETQYF
TRBV4-1,.,.,TRBJ1-3,TGCGCCAGCAGCCAAGGGCAGGGGCAGGTCACCATATATTTT,CASSQGQGQVTIYF
TRBV6-1,.,.,TRBJ1-6,TGTGCCAGCAGTGAATTTAGTGTTAATTCACCCCTCCACTTT,CASSEFSVNSPLHF
TRBV5-6,.,TRBD2,TRBJ2-7,TGTGCCAGCAGCTTGGGTAGCGGGGGGGCGTACGAGCAGTACTTC,CASSLGSGGAYEQYF
TRBV5-1,few,TRBD1,TRBJ2-2,TGCGCCAGCAGCGCGGACAGGGGAGCGGAGACCGGGGAGCTGTTTTTT,CASSADRGAETGELFF
TRBV2,.,TRBD1,TRBJ2-2,TGTGCCAGCAGAGCAGACAGGGTTGGCGGGGAGCTGTTTTTT,CASRADRVGGELFF
TRBV24-1,.,TRBD2,TRBJ2-1,TGTGCCACCAGTGCGACTAGCGGGGGGGCTTATAACAATGAGCAGTTCTTC,CATSATSGGAYNNEQFF
TRBV11-2,.,.,TRBJ2-3,TGTGCCAGCAGCTTAGGAGGGAGAAGCACAGATACGCAGTATTTT,CASSLGGRSTDTQYF
TRBV4-1,.,TRBD1,TRBJ2-3,TGCGCCAGCAGCCCTCCCGGGACAGGACGCACAGATACGCAGTATTTT,CASSPPGTGRTDTQYF
TRBV19,once,TRBD1,TRBJ1-2,TGTGCCAGTTACACAACTACAGGGGGCAATGGCTACACCTTC,CASYTTTGGNGYTF
TRBV3-1/TRBV3-2,.,TRBD1,TRBJ2-6,TGTGCCAGCAGCCAATACAGGGGGGCTGGGGCCAACGTCCTGACTTTC,CASSQYRGAGANVLTF
TRBV9,.,.,TRBJ1-5,TGTGCCAGCAGCGTAGGACAAGACAATCAGCCCCAGCATTTT,CASSVGQDNQPQHF
TRBV9,.,TRBD1,TRBJ2-7,TGTGCCAGCAGCCCCTCGGACAGGTTTTACGAGCAGTACTTC,CASSPSDRFYEQYF
TRBV10-3,.,.,TRBJ2-5,TGTGCCATCAGTGAGTCTGTCAGTCAAGAGACCCAGTACTTC,CAISESVSQETQYF
TRBV30,.,.,TRBJ1-1,TGTGCCTGGAGTCATACAGGGCTGAACACTGAAGCTTTCTTT,CAWSHTGLNTEAFF
TRBV18,.,.,TRBJ2-3,TGTGCCAGCTCACCACAGCAAGTTAGCACAGATACGCAGTATTTT,CASSPQQVSTDTQYF
TRBV19,once,.,TRBJ2-2,TGTGCCAGTAGTACTGAATGGGACACGGGGGGCACCGGGGAGCTGTTTTTT,CASSTEWDTGGTGELFF
TRBV10-2,.,TRBD1,TRBJ1-6,TGCGCCAGCAGATACTCGGGACAGAATAATTCACCCCTCCACTTT,CASRYSGQNNSPLHF
TRBV6-6,few,TRBD1,TRBJ1-5,TGTGCCAGCGGACAGGGTAGCAATCAGCCCCAGCATTTT,CASGQGSNQPQHF
TRBV6-5,.,TRBD1,TRBJ1-2,TGTGCCAGCAGTTACGGGCAGGGGGCGCGTTACACCTTC,CASSYGQGARYTF
TRBV2,.,.,TRBJ2-5,TGTGCCAGCAGTGAGGGGCAGGCTTGGTACTTC,CASSEGQAWYF
TRBV7-6,.,TRBD2,TRBJ2-5,TGTGCCAGCAGCGTGACCCCGGGACTAGCGGGGAGGGAGGAAGAGACCCAGTACTTC,CASSVTPGLAGREEETQYF
TRBV19,.,.,TRBJ1-2,TGTGCCAGTAGTTGGACCCCCGGAGGGTATGGCTACACCTTC,CASSWTPGGYGYTF
TRBV24-1,.,TRBD2,TRBJ2-3,TGTGCCACCAGTGATATCTCGGGTAGCGGGGGGAGCACAGATACGCAGTATTTT,CATSDISGSGGSTDTQYF
TRBV6-4,.,TRBD1,TRBJ2-3,TGTGCCAGCAGTGAGGACCCTCGGGACAGGGGAGATACGCAGTATTTT,CASSEDPRDRGDTQYF
TRBV19,.,.,TRBJ1-1,TGTGCCAGTAGTATAGGCGAGGGAGTGAACACTGAAGCTTTCTTT,CASSIGEGVNTEAFF
TRBV4-3,.,TRBD1,TRBJ2-7,TGCGCCAGCAGCCAAGATCTTAATCGGGACAGGGAAACCTTTTACGAGCAGTACTTC,CASSQDLNRDRETFYEQYF
TRBV19,.,.,TRBJ2-1,TGTGCCAGTAGTACCAGGAATCGTTTGAAGTTCTTC,CASSTRNRLKFF
TRBV2,.,.,TRBJ2-1,TGTGCCAGCAGTCCTAGCGAAAGATCCTACAATGAGCAGTTCTTC,CASSPSERSYNEQFF
TRBV19,.,.,TRBJ1-2,TGTGCCAGTAGGGGCTTCCTCCCCCCCTATGGCTACACCTTC,CASRGFLPPYGYTF
TRBV11-2,.,TRBD2,TRBJ2-1,TGTGCCAGCAGCAAGACTAGCGGGGGGTGGAATGAGCAGTTCTTC,CASSKTSGGWNEQFF
TRBV4-3,.,.,TRBJ2-1,TGCGCCAGCAGCCAACCTGGCGGGGTTGATGAGCAGTTCTTC,CASSQPGGVDEQFF
TRBV28,.,.,TRBJ1-1,TGTGCCAGCAGTTTAGGGGGCGGGGGCACTGAAGCTTTCTTT,CASSLGGGGTEAFF
TRBV24-1,.,TRBD1,TRBJ1-2,TGTGCCACCAGTGGGGGACAGGGTTTCGGCTATGGCTACACCTTC,CATSGGQGFGYGYTF
TRBV4-1,.,TRBD1,TRBJ2-7,TGCGCCAGCAGCCCAGGGGGAGACGAGCAGTACTTC,CASSPGGDEQYF
TRBV7-2,.,TRBD1,TRBJ2-1,TGTGCCAGCAGCCAAAGGGACAGGGGAGTCCTTTCCTACAATGAGCAGTTCTTC,CASSQRDRGVLSYNEQFF
TRBV5-4,.,TRBD1,TRBJ1-2,TGTGCCAGCAGCCTCGGACAGGGTGAGCGCGGCTACACCTTC,CASSLGQGERGYTF
TRBV6-1,.,.,TRBJ1-2,TGTGCCAGCAGTGAACTTGGGGCTAATGGCTACACCTTC,CASSELGANGYTF
TRBV4-1,.,TRBD1,TRBJ1-2,TGCGCCAGCAGCGGACAGGGGGGCGGCTACACCTTC,CASSGQGGGYTF
TRBV29-1,.,.,TRBJ2-2,TGCAGCGGGACAGTTAACACCGGGGAGCTGTTTTTT,CSGTVNTGELFF
TRBV9,.,.,TRBJ1-3,TGTGCCAGCAGCCCACAGGGTCAGGCTGGAAACACCATATATTTT,CASSPQGQAGNTIYF
TRBV2,.,TRBD1,TRBJ1-2,TGTGCCAGCAGAAGGGACAGTCAGTATGGCTACACCTTC,CASRRDSQYGYTF
TRBV5-8,.,TRBD1,TRBJ2-7,TGTGCCAGCAGCCTACCCGGACAGGGGGCGAGCGAGCAGTACTTC,CASSLPGQGASEQYF
TRBV4-2,.,.,TRBJ1-6,TGTGCCAGCAGCCAAGATCTCCAGGGAAGTGACTCACCCCTCCACTTT,CASSQDLQGSDSPLHF
TRBV5-1,.,TRBD1,TRBJ1-3,TGCGCCAGCAGCGATACAGGGGGGTACTCTGGAAACACCATATATTTT,CASSDTGGYSGNTIYF
TRBV28,.,TRBD1,TRBJ2-7,TGTGCCAGCAGGGGGACAGGGGGCGGTCGCTACGAGCAGTACTTC,CASRGTGGGRYEQYF
TRBV7-3,once,.,TRBJ2-6,TGTGCCAGCAGCTCGGGACATGCTGGGGCCAACGTCCTGACTTTC,CASSSGHAGANVLTF
TRBV10-3,.,TRBD1,TRBJ1-2,TGTGCCATCAGTGGTGGACAGGCAGCAGGCTACACCTTC,CAISGGQAAGYTF
TRBV7-2,.,TRBD1,TRBJ2-5,TGTGCCAGCAGCATTCGACAGGGTAAAGAGACCCAGTACTTC,CASSIRQGKETQYF
TRBV2,.,.,TRBJ2-3,TGTGCCAGCAGTGAGAGGGCAGAGCGCACAGATACGCAGTATTTT,CASSERAERTDTQYF
TRBV19,.,TRBD1,TRBJ2-2,TGTGCCAGTAGTCTACAGGGGGCGAGAAACACCGGGGAGCTGTTTTTT,CASSLQGARNTGELFF